The clone carrying this T cell receptor beta chain was counted many times. Using its own MiXCR run on the PCR reads, TCRdb lists one record per CDR3 protein. The table has 15,000 to 20,000 distinct CDR3 sequences, around 43% seen once. The data belong to a study of tumor-infiltrating lymphocytes in oesophageal squamous cell carcinoma. With V trimmed by 7 bases and J by 8 bases, 6 bases remained unmatched. The germline V gene encodes CDR1 SNHLY and CDR2 FYNNEI. The CDR3 has 12 residues. Material: normal esophageal tissue next to the tumor. J is TRBJ1-2 and V is TRBV2, with 8 bases identical to TRBD1. The source of this sequence is a female donor with esophageal squamous cell carcinoma. The CDR3 loop is CASKQGARGYTF. DNA for the CDR3: TGTGCCAGCAAGCAGGGGGCGCGGGGCTACACCTTC. Full variable domain (remainder filled in from reference TRBV2 and TRBJ1-2): EPEVTQTPSHQVTQMGQEVILRCVPISNHLYFYWYRQILGQKVEFLVSFYNNEISEKSEIFDDQFSVERPDGSNFTLKIRSTKLEDSAMYFCASKQGARGYTFGSGTRLTVV.